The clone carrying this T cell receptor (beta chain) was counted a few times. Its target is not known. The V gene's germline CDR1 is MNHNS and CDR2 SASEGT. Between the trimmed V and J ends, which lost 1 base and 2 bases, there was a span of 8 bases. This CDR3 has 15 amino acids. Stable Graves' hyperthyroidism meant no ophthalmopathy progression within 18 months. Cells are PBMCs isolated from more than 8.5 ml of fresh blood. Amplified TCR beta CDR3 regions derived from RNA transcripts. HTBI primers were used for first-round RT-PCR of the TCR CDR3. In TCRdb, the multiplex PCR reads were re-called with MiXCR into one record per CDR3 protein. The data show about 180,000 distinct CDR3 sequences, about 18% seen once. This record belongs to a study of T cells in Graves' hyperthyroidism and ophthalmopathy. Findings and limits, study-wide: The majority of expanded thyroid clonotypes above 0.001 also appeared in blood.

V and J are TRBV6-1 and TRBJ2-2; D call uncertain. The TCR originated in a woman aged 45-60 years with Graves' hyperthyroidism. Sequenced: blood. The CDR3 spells CASSEDYPNTGELFF. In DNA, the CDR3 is TGTGCCAGCAGTGAAGACTACCCTAACACCGGGGAGCTGTTTTTT.